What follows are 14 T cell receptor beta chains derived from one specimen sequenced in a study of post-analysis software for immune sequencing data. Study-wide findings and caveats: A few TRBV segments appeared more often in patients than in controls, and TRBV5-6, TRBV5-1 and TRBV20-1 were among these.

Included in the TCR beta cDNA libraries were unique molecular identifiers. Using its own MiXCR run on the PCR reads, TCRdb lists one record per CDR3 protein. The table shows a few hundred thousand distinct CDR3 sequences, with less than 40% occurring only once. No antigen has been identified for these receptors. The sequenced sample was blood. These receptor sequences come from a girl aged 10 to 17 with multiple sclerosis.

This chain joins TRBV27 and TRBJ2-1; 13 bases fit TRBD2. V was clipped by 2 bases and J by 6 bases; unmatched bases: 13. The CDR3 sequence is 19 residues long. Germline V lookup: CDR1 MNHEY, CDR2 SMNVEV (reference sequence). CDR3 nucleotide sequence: TGTGCCAGCAGTTTAAACCGACTAGCGGGGGGCCCCTCGGGCAATGAGCAGTTCTTC. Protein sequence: CASSLNRLAGGPSGNEQFF.

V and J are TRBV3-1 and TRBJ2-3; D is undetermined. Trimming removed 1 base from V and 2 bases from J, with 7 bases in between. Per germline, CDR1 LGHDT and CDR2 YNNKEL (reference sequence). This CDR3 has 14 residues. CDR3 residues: CASSQVTVTDTQYF. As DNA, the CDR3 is TGTGCCAGCAGCCAAGTAACGGTCACAGATACGCAGTATTTT.

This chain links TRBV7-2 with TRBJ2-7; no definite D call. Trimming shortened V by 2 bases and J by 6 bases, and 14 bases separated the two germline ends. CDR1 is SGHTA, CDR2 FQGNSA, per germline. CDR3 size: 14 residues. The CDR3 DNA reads TGTGCCAGCAGCTTAACAGTGACCCCGCCCGAGCAGTACTTC. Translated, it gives CASSLTVTPPEQYF.

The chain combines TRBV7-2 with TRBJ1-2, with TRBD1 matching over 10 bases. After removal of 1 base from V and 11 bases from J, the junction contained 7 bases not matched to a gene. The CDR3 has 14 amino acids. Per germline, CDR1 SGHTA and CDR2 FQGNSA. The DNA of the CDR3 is TGTGCCAGCAGCTTAGACGCGGACAGGGGGGGTTACACCTTC. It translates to CASSLDADRGGYTF.

CDR3 sequence: CASSFLTVLYGYTF. CDR3 coding DNA: TGTGCCAGCAGCTTTTTAACCGTGCTCTATGGCTACACCTTC. V usage is TRBV7-8 and J usage is TRBJ1-2; D remains unclear. The germline gives CDR1 SGHVS, CDR2 FQNEAQ. This CDR3 has 14 amino acids. The V and J ends lost 3 bases and 4 bases respectively, with 12 bases between them.

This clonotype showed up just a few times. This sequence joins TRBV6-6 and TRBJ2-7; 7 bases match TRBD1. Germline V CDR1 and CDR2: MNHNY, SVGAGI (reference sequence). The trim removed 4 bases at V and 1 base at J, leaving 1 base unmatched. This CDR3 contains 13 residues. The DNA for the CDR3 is TGTGCCAGCAGTTCACAGGGGTCCTACGAGCAGTACTTC. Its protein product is CASSSQGSYEQYF.

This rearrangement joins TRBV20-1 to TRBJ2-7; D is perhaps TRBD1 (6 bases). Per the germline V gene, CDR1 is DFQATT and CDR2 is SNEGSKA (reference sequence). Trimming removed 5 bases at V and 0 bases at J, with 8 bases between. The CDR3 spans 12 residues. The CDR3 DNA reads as TGCAGTGCTGGGGGCCTCTCCTACGAGCAGTACTTC. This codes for CSAGGLSYEQYF.

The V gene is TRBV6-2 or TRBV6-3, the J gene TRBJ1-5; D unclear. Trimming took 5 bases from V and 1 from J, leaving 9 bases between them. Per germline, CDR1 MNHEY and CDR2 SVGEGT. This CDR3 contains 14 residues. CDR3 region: CASSLLTSNQPQHF. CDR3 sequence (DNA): TGTGCCAGCAGTCTATTGACGAGCAATCAGCCCCAGCATTTT.

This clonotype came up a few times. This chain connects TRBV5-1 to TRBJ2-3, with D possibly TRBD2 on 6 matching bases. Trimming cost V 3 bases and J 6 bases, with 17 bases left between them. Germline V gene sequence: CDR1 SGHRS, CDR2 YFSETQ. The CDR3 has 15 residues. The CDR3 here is CASSSGGLAADTQYF. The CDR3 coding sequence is TGCGCCAGCAGCTCCGGAGGGCTAGCAGCCGATACGCAGTATTTT.

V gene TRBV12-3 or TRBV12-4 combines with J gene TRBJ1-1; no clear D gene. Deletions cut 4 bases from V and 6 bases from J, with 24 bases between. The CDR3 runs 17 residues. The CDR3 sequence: CASSSPVEQRTSAEAFF. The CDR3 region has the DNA TGTGCCAGCAGTTCACCCGTGGAACAGCGTACGTCCGCTGAAGCTTTCTTT.

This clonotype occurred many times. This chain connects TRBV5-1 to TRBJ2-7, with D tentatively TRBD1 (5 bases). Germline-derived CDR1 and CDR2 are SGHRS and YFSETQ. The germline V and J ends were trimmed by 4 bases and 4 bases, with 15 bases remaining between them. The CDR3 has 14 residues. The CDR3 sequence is CASSPYTGPYEQYF. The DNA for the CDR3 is TGCGCCAGCAGCCCGTATACAGGTCCATACGAGCAGTACTTC.

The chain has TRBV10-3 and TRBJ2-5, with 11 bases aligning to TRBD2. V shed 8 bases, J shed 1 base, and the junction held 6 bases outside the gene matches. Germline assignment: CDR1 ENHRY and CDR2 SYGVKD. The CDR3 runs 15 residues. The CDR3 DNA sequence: TGTGCCATCGGGGGGACTAGCGGATCCCAAGAGACCCAGTACTTC. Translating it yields CAIGGTSGSQETQYF.

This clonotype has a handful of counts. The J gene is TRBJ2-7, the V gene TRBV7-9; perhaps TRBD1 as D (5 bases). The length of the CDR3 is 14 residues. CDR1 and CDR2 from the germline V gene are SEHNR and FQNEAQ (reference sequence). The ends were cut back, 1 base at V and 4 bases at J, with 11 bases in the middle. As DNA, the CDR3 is TGTGCCAGCAGCTTAGGCCAGGGTCTTTACGAGCAGTACTTC. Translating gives CASSLGQGLYEQYF.

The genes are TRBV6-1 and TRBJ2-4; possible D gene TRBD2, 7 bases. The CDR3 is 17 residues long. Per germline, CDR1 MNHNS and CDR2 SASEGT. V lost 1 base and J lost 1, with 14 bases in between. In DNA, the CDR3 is TGTGCCAGCAGTGAAGGTATCGGGGGGCCGGCCAAAAACATTCAGTACTTC. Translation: CASSEGIGGPAKNIQYF.